This T cell receptor (beta chain) was captured by sequencing in a study of T cells in women clearing cervical HPV infection. Study context: With HLA typing for only a few women, HLA confounding remains possible.

Germline CDR1 is MNHEY and CDR2 is SMNVEV (reference sequence). This CDR3 has 18 amino acids. V shed 5 bases, J shed 9 bases, and the junction held 20 bases outside the gene matches. As to this clone: With the read ending 3 residues before the CDR3 end, the germline J gene is used to fill in that end.

The assay was immunoSEQ multiplex PCR, and TCRdb's table has in-frame clones only and misses some. Here the sample table reports about 36,000 clones. The sequenced sample consisted of blood buffy coat. The TCR comes from a woman between 18 and 70 years old with a cervical HPV16 infection that either progressed to CIN3+ or cleared (not recorded which). The rearrangement uses TRBV27 and TRBJ2-1; 9 positions match TRBD1. The DNA read from the CDR3 is TGTGCCAGCAGTCTCATTGCGACAGGGGGAGGGTTGGGCGGTGAG. Its translation: CASSLIATGGGLGGE. The whole CDR3 protein is CASSLIATGGGLGGEQFF.